This T cell receptor (beta chain) was sequenced for a study of blood T cells in healthy people across ages. Whole-study results and caveats: Per million T cells, TCR beta diversity dropped roughly linearly as age increased.

This clonotype was detected many times. Its antigen is currently unknown. The use of a sample-barcoded 5' primer and a J-beta primer mix characterized a second PCR of about 6 to 12 cycles. TCRdb reanalysed the 5' RACE reads using MiXCR and keeps one entry per CDR3 protein. Of around 650,000 distinct CDR3 sequences listed, about 32% are singletons. This CDR3 has 17 amino acids. V was cut by 3 bases and J by 3 bases, with 16 bases left in between. CDR1 SGDLS and CDR2 YYNGEE come from the germline V gene. The origin of this receptor is a woman aged 80 or older in good health. The sequenced sample was blood. The V and J genes are TRBV9 and TRBJ2-6; D is ambiguous. The CDR3 protein is CASSALTQAIGANVLTF. DNA of the CDR3: TGTGCCAGCAGCGCCCTAACTCAGGCAATTGGGGCCAACGTCCTGACTTTC.